The clone carrying this T cell receptor (beta chain) showed up just a few times. The antigen remains undetermined. TCRdb used MiXCR to reprocess the 5' RACE reads, holding one entry per CDR3 protein. Among 20,000 to 25,000 distinct CDR3 sequences listed, under 6.5% were seen once. Germline CDR1 and CDR2: SGHRS and YFSETQ. The CDR3 length is 15 residues. With 0 bases clipped from V and 4 bases from J, the junction kept 2 bases outside the gene matches. This entry is derived from a study of spatial heterogeneity in lung cancer. Regarding the study as a whole: Counts that tracked tumor mutation counts were those of expanded intratumoral alpha and beta TCRs.

Described time point: sample taken at primary tumor resection. The chain has TRBV5-1 and TRBJ2-2, with 8 bases matching TRBD2. The source was lung tumor tissue, collected at surgery. This receptor was taken from a male donor with early-stage non-small cell lung cancer. In DNA, the CDR3 is TGCGCCAGCAGCTTGGAGGGACTAGTCACCGGGGAGCTGTTTTTT. Translating gives CASSLEGLVTGELFF.